The 23 T cell receptor beta chains below all came from one sample that was sequenced in a study of cytomegalovirus exposure and HLA in healthy donors. Use of 60 Vbeta and 13 Jbeta primers characterized the PCR. Clones were read by immunoSEQ multiplex PCR, and TCRdb kept only the in-frame ones, dropping some. The sample records about 200,000 clones, 79% being singletons. Sequencing used PBMCs. The source of these receptors is a girl under 18 in good health and CMV-seropositive.

This clone has just a few counts. The rearrangement links TRBV5-1 to TRBJ2-2; D is unresolved. Trimming took off 0 bases at V and 4 bases at J, with 4 bases between the two ends. In germline, CDR1 is SGHRS, CDR2 YFSETQ. The length of the CDR3 is 13 residues. CDR3: CASSLAVTGELFF. The CDR3 DNA reads as TGCGCCAGCAGCTTGGCGGTCACCGGGGAGCTGTTTTTT.

The chain uses TRBV2 and TRBJ2-7; D is unresolved. Germline V lookup: CDR1 SNHLY, CDR2 FYNNEI. The V end lost 6 bases, the J end lost 1 base, and 7 bases lay between the germline ends. CDR3 length: 12 amino acids. CDR3 sequence: CASRADSYEQYF. The CDR3 DNA reads as TGTGCCAGCAGGGCGGATTCCTACGAGCAGTACTTC.

The chain carries TRBV5-6 and TRBJ2-5; 7 bases match TRBD2. CDR3 size: 14 residues. Germline V gives CDR1 SGHDT, CDR2 YYEEEE. V was pared by 3 bases and J by 2 bases, with 4 bases of the junction left unmatched. CDR3 nucleotide sequence: TGTGCCAGCAGCTGGGACTATCCTCAAGAGACCCAGTACTTC. This sequence encodes CASSWDYPQETQYF.

The chain is built from TRBV27 and TRBJ2-2, with TRBD1 as a possible D gene (5 bases). Germline CDR1 MNHEY, CDR2 SMNVEV (reference sequence). V lost 2 bases, J lost 7 bases, and 11 bases lay in between. The CDR3 spans 14 residues. The CDR3 DNA is TGTGCCAGCAGTTTAGCAGGGATGAGCGGGGAGCTGTTTTTT. Translated: CASSLAGMSGELFF.

The V and J genes are TRBV5-1 and TRBJ2-1, with 9 positions matching TRBD2. Germline V gene lookup returns CDR1 SGHRS and CDR2 YFSETQ. The CDR3 has 14 amino acids. Trimming took 4 bases from V and 7 from J; bases not matched to a gene: 6. CDR3 loop: CASSGSGGSNEQFF. The CDR3 DNA reads TGCGCCAGCAGCGGTAGCGGGGGCTCTAATGAGCAGTTCTTC.

The chain couples TRBV6-4 to TRBJ2-5; 9 bases fit TRBD2. The germline gives CDR1 MRHNA, CDR2 SNTAGT. J was trimmed by 6 bases and V by 3 bases; bases with no gene match: 8. There are 15 residues in the CDR3. The CDR3 region is CASSEAAGGQKTQYF. CDR3 coding DNA: TGTGCCAGCAGTGAGGCGGCGGGGGGGCAAAAGACCCAGTACTTC.

The rearrangement joins TRBV7-9 to TRBJ2-5; weak D call: TRBD2 (7 bases). Looked up from germline, CDR1 is SEHNR and CDR2 is FQNEAQ (reference sequence). The CDR3 extends over 14 amino acids. V was clipped by 5 bases and J by 5 bases, with 15 bases between them. The CDR3: CASSVSGGQETQYF. CDR3 in DNA: TGTGCCAGCAGCGTATCGGGGGGCCAGGAGACCCAGTACTTC. The whole variable domain, filled in from reference TRBV7-9 and TRBJ2-5, reads DTGVSQNPRHKITKRGQNVTFRCDPISEHNRLYWYRQTLGQGPEFLTYFQNEAQLEKSRLLSDRFSAERPKGSFSTLEIQRTEQGDSAMYLCASSVSGGQETQYFGPGTRLLVL.

This chain joins TRBV6-5 and TRBJ2-6; D is unclear. The V gene's germline CDR1 is MNHEY and CDR2 SVGAGI. CDR3 size: 15 residues. The germline V and J ends were trimmed by 10 bases and 0 bases, with 13 bases remaining between them. The CDR3 loop reads CATTRLVSGANVLTF. CDR3 nucleotides: TGTGCCACCACCAGACTTGTCTCTGGGGCCAACGTCCTGACTTTC.

The count of this clone is one. The rearrangement uses TRBV5-5 and TRBJ1-5; a possible D gene is TRBD1 (5 bases). The CDR3 runs 15 residues. With 0 bases removed from V and 4 bases from J, the gap between germline ends came to 11 bases. Germline-derived CDR1 and CDR2 are SGHKS and YYEKEE (reference sequence). CDR3 nucleotide sequence: TGTGCCAGCAGCTTGGAAGGACATTCGAATCAGCCCCAGCATTTT. Translated: CASSLEGHSNQPQHF.

CDR3 sequence (DNA): TGTGCCAGCAGCTTCCCTACGACTGGGAAAGGGGCAGATACGCAGTATTTT. This encodes CASSFPTTGKGADTQYF. J is TRBJ2-3 and V is TRBV5-4; D is possibly TRBD1 (5 bases). CDR3 length: 17 residues. Per germline, CDR1 SGHNT and CDR2 YYREEE (reference sequence). V lost 2 bases to trimming and J lost 4 bases, with 20 bases between them.

In this sample, this clone turned up a few times. CDR3 residues: CASSVGPGDGNTEAFF. For the CDR3, the DNA is TGTGCCAGCAGCGTGGGGCCGGGGGACGGGAACACTGAAGCTTTCTTT. The chain combines TRBV9 with TRBJ1-1; maybe TRBD1 (5 bases). Germline V gene data show CDR1 as SGDLS and CDR2 as YYNGEE. The CDR3 has 16 residues. Trimming left V 2 bases short and J 1 base short, with 15 bases between.

This clone has just a few counts. This chain links TRBV27 with TRBJ1-5; D ambiguous. Germline V gives CDR1 MNHEY, CDR2 SMNVEV (reference sequence). The CDR3 contains 16 residues. Trimming removed 3 bases from V and 1 base from J, with 13 bases in between. CDR3 coding DNA: TGTGCCAGCAGTTTTTCAGGCCTGCCCAGCAATCAGCCCCAGCATTTT. This gives the protein CASSFSGLPSNQPQHF.

This chain joins TRBV4-3 and TRBJ2-2; TRBD2 agrees at 14 bases. After removal of 0 bases from V and 6 bases from J, the junction contained 12 bases not matched to a gene. The germline CDR1 and CDR2 sequences are LGHNA and YSLEER. This CDR3 spans 20 amino acids. CDR3 region: CASSQDRGTSGGPRAGELFF. The CDR3, as DNA: TGCGCCAGCAGCCAAGATCGAGGGACTAGCGGGGGCCCTAGGGCCGGGGAGCTGTTTTTT.

The table lists this clone with a count of one. This chain joins TRBV6-1 and TRBJ1-1, with 8 bases matching TRBD1. There are 15 residues in the CDR3. J gave up 4 bases and V 7 bases, and 11 bases lay outside the gene matches. In germline, CDR1 is MNHNS, CDR2 SASEGT. CDR3 loop: CASTLEQGVGTEAFF. The CDR3 nucleotides read TGTGCCAGCACCCTAGAACAGGGGGTGGGCACTGAAGCTTTCTTT.

This clone has only one observation. The V call is TRBV30, the J call TRBJ1-4; D gene ambiguous. CDR1 and CDR2 (germline): GTSNPN, SVGIG (reference sequence). The germline V and J ends were trimmed by 1 base and 4 bases, with 10 bases remaining between them. This CDR3 is 14 amino acids long. The CDR3 nucleotides are TGTGCCTGGAGTGGGCGGCGGGATAATGAAAAACTGTTTTTT. This translates into CAWSGRRDNEKLFF.

The chain carries TRBV11-2 and TRBJ2-7; weak D call: TRBD2 (6 bases). The length of the CDR3 is 16 residues. V lost 1 base, J lost 3 bases, and 16 bases lay in between. Germline-derived CDR1 and CDR2 are SGHAT and FQNNGV. The CDR3 here is CASSLGGRPGDYEQYF. CDR3 coding DNA: TGTGCCAGCAGCTTAGGGGGGAGGCCCGGAGACTACGAGCAGTACTTC.

The rearrangement joins TRBV9 to TRBJ2-5, with no clear D. Germline-derived CDR1 and CDR2 are SGDLS and YYNGEE. Trimming took 0 bases from V and 4 from J, leaving 4 bases between them. The CDR3 covers 12 residues. For the CDR3, the DNA is TGTGCCAGCAGCGTAGAGAGAGAGACCCAGTACTTC. It is translated as CASSVERETQYF. Combining the CDR3 with reference TRBV9 and TRBJ2-5 gives the whole variable domain DSGVTQTPKHLITATGQRVTLRCSPRSGDLSVYWYQQSLDQGLQFLIQYYNGEERAKGNILERFSAQQFPDLHSELNLSSLELGDSALYFCASSVERETQYFGPGTRLLVL.

This clone was counted only a few times. The chain is built from TRBV2 and TRBJ2-7, with 7 bases fitting TRBD2. This CDR3 spans 15 amino acids. Per germline, CDR1 SNHLY and CDR2 FYNNEI. J was trimmed by 4 bases and V by 6 bases; bases with no gene match: 12. The CDR3 DNA sequence: TGTGCCAGCAGGCCCCGGGACTATCCCTTATACGAGCAGTACTTC. Translating gives CASRPRDYPLYEQYF.

The chain has TRBV18 and TRBJ2-7; tentative D call: TRBD1 (6 bases). In germline, CDR1 is KGHSH, CDR2 LQKENI. V dropped 4 bases and J dropped 6 bases, with 13 bases sitting between them. The CDR3 length is 13 residues. CDR3 sequence: CASSRTSGVEQYF. CDR3 coding DNA: TGTGCCAGCTCACGGACCTCAGGGGTCGAGCAGTACTTC.

The rearrangement joins TRBV7-2 to TRBJ1-3, with no clear D. Germline CDR1 is SGHTA and CDR2 is FQGNSA. This CDR3 comprises 15 residues. Trimming took 5 bases from V and 4 from J, leaving 15 bases between them. The CDR3 bases are TGTGCCAGCAGCCCCGGGAATCCCCCGGGAAACACCATATATTTT. This gives the protein CASSPGNPPGNTIYF.

Only one count was recorded for this clone. This chain links TRBV4-3 with TRBJ2-7, with 10 bases identical to TRBD1. After removal of 1 base from V and 7 bases from J, the junction contained 10 bases not matched to a gene. Germline V lookup: CDR1 LGHNA, CDR2 YSLEER. The CDR3 sequence is 16 residues long. In DNA form, the CDR3 reads TGCGCCAGCAGCCAAGTTGGGGGGACAGGGGCTCGGGAGCAGTACTTC. It specifies CASSQVGGTGAREQYF.

This clone was counted once. The genes are TRBV9 and TRBJ2-3; the match to TRBD2 covers 11 bases. The germline CDR1 and CDR2 sequences are SGDLS and YYNGEE. The length of the CDR3 is 16 residues. Trimming at V came to 1 base and at J to 6 bases, leaving 7 bases not matched to a gene. The CDR3 nucleotides are TGTGCCAGCAGCGTATATAGCGGGGGGGCCGCGGATACGCAGTATTTT. Protein: CASSVYSGGAADTQYF.

The rearrangement uses TRBV6-1 and TRBJ2-7, with D perhaps TRBD1 (6 bases). CDR3 size: 13 residues. The ends were cut back, 6 bases at V and 2 bases at J, with 11 bases in the middle. CDR1 is MNHNS and CDR2 is SASEGT in the germline V gene. In nucleotides, the CDR3 is TGTGCCAGCAGGTCTGCAGGGGCCTACGAGCAGTACTTC. This encodes CASRSAGAYEQYF.